This TCR beta chain was documented in a study of T-cell reconstitution after alpha-beta-depleted transplantation in children. During its preparation, the TCRbeta library received unique molecular identifiers. TCRdb used MiXCR to reprocess the PCR reads, holding one entry per CDR3 protein. In the table there are some 590,000 distinct CDR3 sequences, more than 9% of which are singletons. CDR1 and CDR2 (germline): MNHNS, SASEGT. The length of the CDR3 is 16 residues. V was pared by 6 bases and J by 5 bases, with 19 bases between. The source was PBMCs from the stem cell graft donor, collected from the stem cell graft. The rearrangement links TRBV6-1 to TRBJ2-2; D perhaps matches TRBD1 (5 bases). The receptor was derived from a human donor who donated a stem cell graft to a child with acute myeloid leukemia. Here the CDR3 DNA reads TGTGCCAGCAGGGGTGGGATAGGGGTGAGAACCGGGGAGCTGTTTTTT. Protein: CASRGGIGVRTGELFF.